This T cell receptor beta chain was sequenced during a study of PD-1 blockade in classical Hodgkin lymphoma. Findings and limits, study-wide: Later analyses included only patients treated at least 1 year post-ASCT.

Relapse after autologous stem cell transplantation occurred in every patient, and brentuximab vedotin exposure varied. CDR3 size: 15 residues. Germline CDR1 is MNHNY and CDR2 is SVGAGI (reference sequence). V lost 5 bases and J lost 3; bases outside the gene matches: 7. Remarks on this clone: The antigen remains undetermined.

Sequencing was performed with immunoSEQ multiplex PCR; in TCRdb, only in-frame clones are kept and a portion is missing. The sample has 95,000 to 100,000 clones, around 88% seen once. The source material was peripheral blood mononuclear cells (PBMCs), sampled before the second cycle of nivolumab. J is TRBJ1-2 and V is TRBV6-6; 9 bases are shared with TRBD1. The clonotype comes from a human donor with classical Hodgkin lymphoma. The CDR3 DNA follows: TGTGCCAGCAGTCCGAGGACAGGGGCCCACTATGGCTACACCTTC. Translation: CASSPRTGAHYGYTF.